The clone carrying this T cell receptor beta chain was detected a few times. Its target is unknown. The sample originates from a study of neurological immune-mediated disorders. General study points: One related-CDR3 cluster, identified by phylogenetic grouping, held the repertoires of 18 of 34 multiple sclerosis patients and was a possible signature.

There are 15 residues in the CDR3. The junction had 3 bases not matched to a gene; V was cut back by 6 bases and J by 2 bases. Per the germline V gene, CDR1 is MNHEY and CDR2 is SVGEGT. The team produced cDNA through 5'RACE using 10-nucleotide random UMIs. Whenever a sequencing run was performed, it yielded over 170 million TCR-beta sequences from 15-18 subjects. TCRdb reprocessed the 5' RACE reads via MiXCR and lists one record per CDR3 protein. The sample records about 82,000 distinct CDR3 sequences, 2.6% being singletons. This receptor was obtained from a woman in her thirties with multiple sclerosis. The chain has TRBV6-2 or TRBV6-3 and TRBJ2-5; TRBD2 matches at 13 bases. The source material was PBMCs. CDR3 sequence: CASRGTSGEQETQYF. CDR3 DNA: TGTGCCAGCAGGGGGACTAGCGGGGAGCAAGAGACCCAGTACTTC.